The 26 T cell receptor beta chains in this list originate from one sample, sequenced in a study of blood T cells in healthy people across ages (dated by TCRdb to between 2015 and 2016). Libraries were prepared through 5' RACE. TCRdb lists the instrument as Illumina HiSeq 2500. A second 7 to 11 cycle PCR used a sample-barcoded 5' primer and a J-beta primer mix. TCRdb handled the public reads itself, with Q25 trimming in fastp and clone calling in MiXCR, and kept productive beta chains. CDR3 protein sequences are deduplicated, and each keeps its most common genes and DNA. Recorded for this sample are 760,000 or so distinct CDR3 sequences; 25% of them occurred a single time. Around 9.2% of the sample is held by the ten biggest clonotypes. The same data also contributed to another study, on T cells of mothers and their children.

Sequencing input: blood. The receptors originated from a boy aged 5-17 years in good health.

The chain links TRBV2 to TRBJ2-5, with D hard to call. The J call may be incorrect, as the DNA end agrees better with TRBJ2-1. Germline V lookup: CDR1 SNHLY, CDR2 FYNNEI. The CDR3 has 12 amino acids. The CDR3 spells CASSESLYEQFF. CDR3 bases: TGTGCCAGCAGTGAATCGCTGTATGAGCAGTTCTTC.

This clonotype was counted a few times. CDR3 nucleotide sequence: TGCGCCAGCAGCTTGGCCAGGACAGGGGGAGTTGATGAGCAGTTCTTC. Amino acid sequence: CASSLARTGGVDEQFF. The chain links TRBV5-1 to TRBJ2-5; 10 bases fit TRBD1. The DNA end favors TRBJ2-1, so the J call may be wrong. This CDR3 has 16 amino acids. Per the germline V gene, CDR1 is SGHRS and CDR2 is YFSETQ.

This clonotype appeared a few times. This chain joins TRBV4-2 and TRBJ2-5, with D perhaps assigned TRBD1 or TRBD2 (5 bases each). Germline V CDR1 and CDR2: LGHNA, YNFKEQ. V was trimmed by 4 bases and J by 3 bases, leaving 12 bases between them. There are 14 residues in the CDR3. The CDR3 spells CASSPRDQEETQYF. The CDR3 DNA reads as TGTGCCAGCAGCCCCCGGGACCAAGAAGAGACCCAGTACTTC.

This clonotype was detected only a few times. V and J are TRBV7-9 and TRBJ2-5, with 13 bases that match TRBD2. This CDR3 contains 17 residues. Germline V gives CDR1 SEHNR, CDR2 FQNEAQ (reference sequence). The V and J ends lost 5 bases and 1 base, in that order; junction bases with no gene match: 7. The chain's CDR3 is CASSPRLAGGIQETQYF. Written as DNA, the CDR3 is TGTGCCAGCAGCCCCAGACTAGCGGGGGGCATCCAAGAGACCCAGTACTTC. The whole variable domain, remainder taken from reference TRBV7-9 and TRBJ2-5, is DTGVSQNPRHKITKRGQNVTFRCDPISEHNRLYWYRQTLGQGPEFLTYFQNEAQLEKSRLLSDRFSAERPKGSFSTLEIQRTEQGDSAMYLCASSPRLAGGIQETQYFGPGTRLLVL.

V gene TRBV6-6 combines with J gene TRBJ2-5; no firm D call. Trimming took 0 bases from V and 0 from J, leaving 8 bases between them. The CDR3 has 15 amino acids. The germline gives CDR1 MNHNY, CDR2 SVGAGI (reference sequence). The CDR3 here is CASSYSITYQETQYF. CDR3 coding DNA: TGTGCCAGCAGTTACTCGATAACTTACCAAGAGACCCAGTACTTC.

The chain links TRBV4-3 to TRBJ2-3, with TRBD1 matching over 9 bases. Losses at the gene ends were 1 base for V and 1 base for J; bases not matched to a gene: 3. The germline V gene has CDR1 LGHNA and CDR2 YSLEER. The CDR3 loop spans 16 amino acids. The CDR3 nucleotides are TGCGCCAGCAGCCAAGGGACAGGGGCTGGCACAGATACGCAGTATTTT. It yields the protein CASSQGTGAGTDTQYF.

This chain connects TRBV27 to TRBJ2-2; D remains unclear. V was pared by 5 bases and J by 0 bases, with 13 bases between. The CDR3 has 16 amino acids. Germline CDR1 reads MNHEY; CDR2 reads SMNVEV (reference sequence). The CDR3 spells CASSPGVIPNTGELFF. CDR3 DNA sequence: TGTGCCAGCAGTCCCGGTGTGATTCCGAACACCGGGGAGCTGTTTTTT.

The chain combines TRBV15 with TRBJ2-7; TRBD1 aligns across 9 bases. This CDR3 spans 17 amino acids. J was trimmed by 5 bases and V by 3 bases; bases with no gene match: 14. CDR1 and CDR2 from the germline V gene are LNHNV and YYDKDF (reference sequence). This CDR3 is CATSRDIWDRETDEQYF. The CDR3 coding sequence is TGTGCCACCAGCAGGGACATCTGGGACAGGGAAACCGACGAGCAGTACTTC.

The J gene is TRBJ2-7, the V gene TRBV4-2, with TRBD1 as a possible D gene (5 bases). Between the trimmed V and J ends, which lost 3 bases and 0 bases, there was a span of 6 bases. Germline CDR1 and CDR2: LGHNA and YNFKEQ. The CDR3 is made up of 13 amino acids. The CDR3 bases are TGTGCCAGCAGCCAGACAGTCTCCTACGAGCAGTACTTC. Translated: CASSQTVSYEQYF.

This sequence joins TRBV2 and TRBJ2-3; D may match TRBD1 or TRBD2 (5 bases each). V lost 8 bases and J lost 5, with 20 bases in between. Germline-derived CDR1 and CDR2 are SNHLY and FYNNEI. This CDR3 is built from 15 residues. The CDR3 loop reads CASVGERGGGDTQYF. The CDR3 coding sequence is TGTGCCAGCGTGGGTGAGAGGGGCGGTGGAGATACGCAGTATTTT.

The gene calls are TRBV20-1 and TRBJ1-2, with no clear D. The CDR3 covers 12 residues. Trimming stripped 5 bases from V and 9 bases from J, with 16 bases between. Germline-derived CDR1 and CDR2 are DFQATT and SNEGSKA (reference sequence). DNA for the CDR3: TGCAGTGCTGCCTCGGTTCTAGGGAGCTACACCTTC. The encoded protein is CSAASVLGSYTF.

The chain employs TRBV9 and TRBJ2-5; 10 bases are shared with TRBD2. The end of the DNA fits TRBJ2-7 better, so the J call may be wrong. The germline V gene encodes CDR1 SGDLS and CDR2 YYNGEE. CDR3 length: 13 residues. Here the CDR3 DNA reads TGTGCCAGCAGCGTAGGGACTAGCGGCGAGCAGTACTTC. It yields the protein CASSVGTSGEQYF.

This chain connects TRBV6-5 to TRBJ2-5; 13 bases match TRBD2. The J call may be incorrect, as the DNA end agrees better with TRBJ2-1. Germline-derived CDR1 and CDR2 are MNHEY and SVGAGI. This CDR3 has 19 amino acids. CDR3 sequence: CASSYSAFTSGRAYNEQFF. The CDR3 DNA reads TGTGCCAGCAGTTACTCGGCGTTTACTAGCGGGAGGGCCTACAATGAGCAGTTCTTC.

The sample holds a few counts of this clonotype. The rearrangement links TRBV11-1 to TRBJ2-5; tentative D call: TRBD1 (7 bases). Per the germline V gene, CDR1 is SGHAT and CDR2 is FQDESV (reference sequence). Trimming pared 2 bases from V and 5 bases from J, leaving 18 bases between. CDR3 length equals 16 residues. CDR3 loop: CASSLTGARGVETQYF. CDR3 DNA: TGTGCCAGCAGCTTAACAGGGGCGCGGGGAGTGGAGACCCAGTACTTC. The whole variable domain, remainder taken from reference TRBV11-1 and TRBJ2-5, is EAEVAQSPRYKITEKSQAVAFWCDPISGHATLYWYRQILGQGPELLVQFQDESVVDDSQLPKDRFSAERLKGVDSTLKIQPAELGDSAMYLCASSLTGARGVETQYFGPGTRLLVL.

This chain connects TRBV12-3 or TRBV12-4 to TRBJ2-7, with D perhaps matching TRBD2 (5 bases). V lost 3 bases to trimming and J lost 3 bases, with 9 bases between them. This CDR3 comprises 13 residues. The CDR3 DNA reads TGTGCCAGCAGTTTCGAACTAGGCTACGAGCAGTACTTC. This translates into CASSFELGYEQYF.

In its sample, this clonotype was seen many times. The rearrangement links TRBV18 to TRBJ1-2, with 9 bases aligning to TRBD1. Per germline, CDR1 KGHSH and CDR2 LQKENI. The CDR3 spans 13 residues. Unmatched junction bases numbered 4, after V lost 3 bases and J lost 8 bases. The chain's CDR3 is CASSPGQGEGYTF. DNA for the CDR3: TGTGCCAGCTCACCGGGACAGGGTGAGGGCTACACCTTC.

As regards this clonotype: At one end, the junction sequence differs from germline, possibly due to a read error. This chain links TRBV28 with TRBJ2-1, with D unclear. This CDR3 is 16 amino acids long. CDR1 is MDHEN, CDR2 SYDVKM, per germline. The CDR3 DNA is TGTGCCAGCAGTTTAGTCCCGGCGTCTGGCTACAATGAGCAGCTCTTC. Translating gives CASSLVPASGYNEQLF.

The table lists this clonotype with a few counts. CDR3 nucleotides: TGTGCCAGCAGTGCGGACACTGGCAATCAGCCCCAGCATTTT. It specifies CASSADTGNQPQHF. The chain is built from TRBV6-1 and TRBJ1-5; the D gene is possibly TRBD1 (5 bases). The CDR3 totals 14 residues. CDR1 and CDR2 (germline): MNHNS, SASEGT. The ends were cut back, 4 bases at V and 2 bases at J, with 9 bases in the middle.

V usage is TRBV5-6 and J usage is TRBJ1-1; D not certain. The CDR3 has 14 residues. V gave up 9 bases and J gave up 3 bases, with 18 bases separating them. Germline V gene data show CDR1 as SGHDT and CDR2 as YYEEEE. The CDR3 region is CATVGRGSDTEAFF. The DNA for the CDR3 is TGTGCCACCGTCGGTCGAGGGTCGGACACTGAAGCTTTCTTT.

The chain recombines TRBV10-3 with TRBJ2-3; D is possibly TRBD2 (5 bases). There are 17 residues in the CDR3. V lost 2 bases, J lost 2 bases, and 17 bases lay in between. Germline CDR1 is ENHRY and CDR2 is SYGVKD. CDR3 sequence (DNA): TGTGCCATCAGTGAGAGCGAGGGATCTATCCCCACAGATACGCAGTATTTT. Protein sequence: CAISESEGSIPTDTQYF.

This clonotype has a handful of counts. The chain has TRBV12-3 or TRBV12-4 and TRBJ1-2; 7 bases are shared with TRBD1. The length of the CDR3 is 12 residues. Trimming took 5 bases from V and 8 from J; bases not matched to a gene: 5. The CDR3 coding sequence is TGTGCCAGCAGTGACAGGGTTGGAGGCTACACCTTC. This sequence encodes CASSDRVGGYTF.

This chain uses TRBV7-2 with TRBJ2-1; 8 bases fit TRBD1. CDR3 size: 13 residues. J lost 1 base, V lost 10 bases, and 3 bases had no gene match. Germline V gene sequence: CDR1 SGHTA, CDR2 FQGNSA. The CDR3 DNA sequence: TGTGCCACACGACAGGGGTCCTACAATGAGCAGTTCTTC. It specifies CATRQGSYNEQFF.

The V gene is TRBV7-2, the J gene TRBJ2-7; TRBD2 matches at 11 bases. The CDR3 covers 16 residues. V dropped 4 bases and J dropped 2; count of bases not matched to a gene: 7. Germline CDR1 is SGHTA and CDR2 is FQGNSA. CDR3 coding DNA: TGTGCCAGCAGCTCGCCAGTAGCGGGAGGGCCCTACGAGCAGTACTTC. Amino acids: CASSSPVAGGPYEQYF.

The chain combines TRBV5-4 with TRBJ2-1; no clear D gene. The CDR3 is made up of 13 amino acids. The germline gives CDR1 SGHNT, CDR2 YYREEE (reference sequence). V was clipped by 3 bases and J by 7 bases, with 11 bases between them. The CDR3 here is CASSSPVGNEQFF. The CDR3 DNA sequence: TGTGCCAGCAGCTCACCGGTTGGTAATGAGCAGTTCTTC.

The chain joins TRBV6-6 to TRBJ2-3; TRBD1 or TRBD2 may be the D gene (5 bases each). Germline loops: CDR1 MNHNY, CDR2 SVGAGI (reference sequence). CDR3 length: 14 residues. Trimming took off 11 bases at V and 6 bases at J, with 21 bases between the two ends. The chain's CDR3 is CAGCRDLGSDTQYF. The CDR3 DNA is TGTGCCGGATGTAGGGACCTCGGTTCGGATACGCAGTATTTT.

J is TRBJ2-5 and V is TRBV7-6; 7 bases line up with TRBD2. Near its end, the DNA agrees better with TRBJ2-1, so the J call may be wrong. The CDR3 length is 17 residues. In germline, CDR1 is SGHVS, CDR2 FNYEAQ. In nucleotides, the CDR3 is TGTGCCAGCAGCTTAATTGGCGGGGGTCTGTCCTACAATGAGCAGTTCTTC. This encodes CASSLIGGGLSYNEQFF.